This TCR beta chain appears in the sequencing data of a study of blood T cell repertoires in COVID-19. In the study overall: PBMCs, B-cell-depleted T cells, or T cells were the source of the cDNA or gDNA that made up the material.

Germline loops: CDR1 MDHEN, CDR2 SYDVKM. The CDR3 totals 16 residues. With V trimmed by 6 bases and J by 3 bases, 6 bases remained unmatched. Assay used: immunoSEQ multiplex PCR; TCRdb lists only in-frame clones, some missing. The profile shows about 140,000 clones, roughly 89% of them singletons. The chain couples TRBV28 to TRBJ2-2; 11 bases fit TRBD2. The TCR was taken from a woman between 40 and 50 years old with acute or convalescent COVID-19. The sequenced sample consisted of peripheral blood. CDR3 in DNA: TGTGCCAGCAGACCTGGACTAGCGGGCCACACCGGGGAGCTGTTTTTT. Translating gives CASRPGLAGHTGELFF.